This TCR beta chain was recorded in a study of OX40 agonist ivuxolimab in advanced cancers. For this clone: The antigen is unknown.

CDR3 length equals 15 residues. V lost 3 bases and J lost 2, with 13 bases in between. In germline, CDR1 is MNHEY, CDR2 SMNVEV (reference sequence). Profiled with immunoSEQ multiplex PCR; TCRdb holds only in-frame clones, not every one. The table has 35,000 to 50,000 clones, around 86% seen once; the top ten hold about an eighth. Whole-study results and caveats: The investigators did not determine what antigen specificity the expanded peripheral T cells had. Also present in some nonresponders was a low level of normalized T-cell clonal expansion.

The TCR originated in an adult with an advanced solid tumor such as melanoma, head and neck, liver or kidney cancer. Sequencing used CD4+ or CD8+ T cells sorted from blood, obtained in a trial of the OX40 agonist ivuxolimab. V gene TRBV27 combines with J gene TRBJ2-5, with D perhaps TRBD2 (7 bases). The CDR3 protein is CASSFRGATQETQYF. As DNA, the CDR3 is TGTGCCAGCAGTTTTCGGGGGGCCACTCAAGAGACCCAGTACTTC.